The sequence of this T cell receptor beta chain was determined in a study of T-cell reconstitution after alpha-beta-depleted transplantation in children. Study-wide results and caveats: In patients about two months after transplant, alpha-beta T cells reportedly arose from several hundred expanded graft clones.

Concerning this clonotype itself: Its antigen is unknown.

It was with unique molecular identifiers that the TCRbeta library was prepared. MiXCR, run by TCRdb on the PCR reads, gives a single entry per CDR3 protein. The sample includes fewer than 750,000 distinct CDR3 sequences, 25% to 30% of them seen just once. This CDR3 comprises 16 residues. J was trimmed by 0 bases and V by 3 bases; bases with no gene match: 4. In germline, CDR1 is LNHDA, CDR2 SQIVND (reference sequence). This rearrangement joins TRBV19 to TRBJ2-1; 8 bases fit TRBD1. The source was PBMCs, collected before TCRalphabeta/CD19-depleted stem cell transplant. This receptor was taken from a boy under three years old with Wiskott-Aldrich syndrome, due to receive a stem cell transplant. CDR3 protein: CASSIFQGASYNEQFF. CDR3 nucleotide sequence: TGTGCCAGTAGTATTTTTCAGGGGGCCTCCTACAATGAGCAGTTCTTC.